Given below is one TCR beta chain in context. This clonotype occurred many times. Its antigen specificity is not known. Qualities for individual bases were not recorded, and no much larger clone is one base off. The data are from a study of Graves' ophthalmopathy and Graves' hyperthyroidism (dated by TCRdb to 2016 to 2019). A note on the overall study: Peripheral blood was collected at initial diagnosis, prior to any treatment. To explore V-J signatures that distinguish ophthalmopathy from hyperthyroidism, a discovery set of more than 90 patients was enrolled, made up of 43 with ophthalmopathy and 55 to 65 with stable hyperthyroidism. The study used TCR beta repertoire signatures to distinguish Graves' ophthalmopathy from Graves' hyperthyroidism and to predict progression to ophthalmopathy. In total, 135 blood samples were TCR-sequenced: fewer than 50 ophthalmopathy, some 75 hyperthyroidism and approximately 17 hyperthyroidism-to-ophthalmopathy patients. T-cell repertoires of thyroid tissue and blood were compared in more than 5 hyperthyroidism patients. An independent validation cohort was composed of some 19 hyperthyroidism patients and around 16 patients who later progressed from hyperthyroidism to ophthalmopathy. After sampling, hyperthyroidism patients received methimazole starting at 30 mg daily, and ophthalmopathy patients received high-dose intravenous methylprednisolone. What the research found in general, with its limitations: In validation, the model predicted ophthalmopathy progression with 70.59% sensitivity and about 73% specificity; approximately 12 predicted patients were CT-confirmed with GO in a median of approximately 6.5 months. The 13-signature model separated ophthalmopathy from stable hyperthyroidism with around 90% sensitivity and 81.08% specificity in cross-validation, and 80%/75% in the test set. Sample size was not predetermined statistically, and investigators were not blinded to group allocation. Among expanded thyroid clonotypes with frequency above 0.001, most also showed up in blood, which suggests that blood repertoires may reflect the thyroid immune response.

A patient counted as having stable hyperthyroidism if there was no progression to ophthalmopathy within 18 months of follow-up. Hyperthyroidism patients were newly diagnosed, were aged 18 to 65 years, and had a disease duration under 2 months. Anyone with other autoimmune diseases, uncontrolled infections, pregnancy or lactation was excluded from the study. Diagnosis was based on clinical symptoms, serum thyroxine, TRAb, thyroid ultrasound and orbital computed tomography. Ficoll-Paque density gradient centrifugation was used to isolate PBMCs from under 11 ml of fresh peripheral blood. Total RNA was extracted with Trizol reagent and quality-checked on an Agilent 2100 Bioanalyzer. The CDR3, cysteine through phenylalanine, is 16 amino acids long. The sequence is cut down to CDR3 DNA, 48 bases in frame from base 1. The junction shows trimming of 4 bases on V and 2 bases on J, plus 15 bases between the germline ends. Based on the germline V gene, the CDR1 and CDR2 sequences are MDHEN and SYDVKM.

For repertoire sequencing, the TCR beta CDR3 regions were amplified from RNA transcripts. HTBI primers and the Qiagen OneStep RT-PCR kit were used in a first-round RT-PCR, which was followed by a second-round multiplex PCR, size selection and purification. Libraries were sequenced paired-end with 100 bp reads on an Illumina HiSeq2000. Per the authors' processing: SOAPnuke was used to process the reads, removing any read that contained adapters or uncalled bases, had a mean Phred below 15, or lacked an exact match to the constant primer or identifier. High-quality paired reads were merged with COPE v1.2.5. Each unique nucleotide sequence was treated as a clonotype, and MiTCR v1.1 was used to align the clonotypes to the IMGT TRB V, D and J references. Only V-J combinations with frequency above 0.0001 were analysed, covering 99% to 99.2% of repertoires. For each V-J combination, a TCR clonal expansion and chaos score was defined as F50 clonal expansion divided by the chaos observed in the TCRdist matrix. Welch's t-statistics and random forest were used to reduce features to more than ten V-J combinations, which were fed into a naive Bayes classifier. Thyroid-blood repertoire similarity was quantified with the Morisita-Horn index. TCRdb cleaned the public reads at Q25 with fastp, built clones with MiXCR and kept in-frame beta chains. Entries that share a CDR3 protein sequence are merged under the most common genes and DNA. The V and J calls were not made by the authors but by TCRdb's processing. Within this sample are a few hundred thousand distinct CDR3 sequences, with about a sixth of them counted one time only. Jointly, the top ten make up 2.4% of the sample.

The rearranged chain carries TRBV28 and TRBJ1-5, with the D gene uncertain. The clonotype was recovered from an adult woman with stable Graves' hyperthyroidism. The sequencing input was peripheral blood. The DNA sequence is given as TGTGCCAGCAGTTCCCAGATCGGGGTAGGCAATCAGCCCCAGCATTTT. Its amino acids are CASSSQIGVGNQPQHF.